The 27 T cell receptor beta chains given below trace back to one sample, sequenced in a study of OX40 agonist ivuxolimab in advanced cancers. The repertoire was sequenced with immunoSEQ multiplex PCR; TCRdb's copy has only in-frame clones and lacks some. Among tens of thousands of clones listed, roughly 81% were seen once. Sequences were derived from CD4+ or CD8+ T cells sorted from blood, sampled in a trial of the OX40 agonist ivuxolimab. Receptor source: an adult with an advanced solid tumor such as melanoma, head and neck, liver or kidney cancer.

The V call is TRBV27, the J call TRBJ2-7; D is ambiguous. Trimming took 3 bases from V and 0 from J, leaving 9 bases between them. CDR1 and CDR2 (germline): MNHEY, SMNVEV (reference sequence). The CDR3 contains 14 residues. The CDR3 is CASSFQRHSYEQYF. CDR3 DNA: TGTGCCAGCAGTTTCCAGCGCCACTCCTACGAGCAGTACTTC.

The rearrangement links TRBV5-1 to TRBJ2-5; the D gene is possibly TRBD2 (5 bases). Trimming stripped 4 bases from V and 2 bases from J, with 9 bases between. CDR1 is SGHRS and CDR2 is YFSETQ in the germline V gene. The CDR3 spans 13 residues. CDR3 sequence reads: CASSRETQETQYF. The DNA of the CDR3 is TGCGCCAGCAGCAGGGAGACACAAGAGACCCAGTACTTC.

The gene calls are TRBV2 and TRBJ2-3; D gene uncertain. CDR1 and CDR2 from the germline V gene are SNHLY and FYNNEI. V lost 6 bases and J lost 2, with 0 bases in between. CDR3 size: 10 residues. The CDR3 sequence is CASSTDTQYF. DNA of the CDR3: TGTGCCAGCAGCACAGATACGCAGTATTTT.

The V gene is TRBV5-1, the J gene TRBJ2-7; D gene uncertain. Germline V gene data show CDR1 as SGHRS and CDR2 as YFSETQ. Trimming stripped 0 bases from V and 2 bases from J, with 0 bases between. The CDR3 has 11 amino acids. This chain's CDR3 is CASSLAYEQYF. The CDR3 DNA is TGCGCCAGCAGCTTGGCCTACGAGCAGTACTTC. Variable domain in full (rest from reference TRBV5-1 and TRBJ2-7): KAGVTQTPRYLIKTRGQQVTLSCSPISGHRSVSWYQQTPGQGLQFLFEYFSETQRNKGNFPGRFSGRQFSNSRSEMNVSTLELGDSALYLCASSLAYEQYFGPGTRLTVT.

The rearrangement links TRBV11-3 to TRBJ2-3, with 7 bases matching TRBD1. V lost 5 bases, J lost 4 bases, and 3 bases stayed unmatched. Germline V gene sequence: CDR1 SGHNT, CDR2 YENEEA. The CDR3 spans 13 residues. This chain's CDR3 is CASSLDRADTQYF. CDR3 coding DNA: TGTGCCAGCAGCCTCGACAGGGCAGATACGCAGTATTTT.

The rearrangement joins TRBV11-2 to TRBJ1-6, with D hard to call. The CDR3 is made up of 15 amino acids. The germline V and J ends were trimmed by 2 bases and 5 bases, with 10 bases remaining between them. Germline CDR1 and CDR2: SGHAT and FQNNGV. The chain's CDR3 is CASSLMSGDNSPLHF. CDR3 bases: TGTGCCAGCAGCTTAATGTCCGGGGATAATTCACCCCTCCACTTT. The full variable domain, in which reference TRBV11-2 and TRBJ1-6 provide the parts outside the CDR3, is EAGVAQSPRYKIIEKRQSVAFWCNPISGHATLYWYQQILGQGPKLLIQFQNNGVVDDSQLPKDRFSAERLKGVDSTLKIQPAKLEDSAVYLCASSLMSGDNSPLHFGNGTRLTVT.

The genes are TRBV9 and TRBJ1-6; no clear D. This CDR3 has 13 amino acids. Trimming removed 0 bases from V and 8 bases from J, with 6 bases in between. Germline V gene data show CDR1 as SGDLS and CDR2 as YYNGEE. The CDR3 loop reads CASSVDLDSPLHF. For the CDR3, the DNA is TGTGCCAGCAGCGTAGATCTGGATTCACCCCTCCACTTT.

In this sample, this clone turned up once. The chain recombines TRBV11-2 with TRBJ1-4; tentatively, D is TRBD1 (5 bases). Germline CDR1 SGHAT, CDR2 FQNNGV. The CDR3 is 14 residues long. The germline V and J ends were trimmed by 4 bases and 4 bases, with 10 bases remaining between them. This chain's CDR3 is CASSSGLLNEKLFF. The CDR3 DNA reads as TGTGCCAGCAGCTCGGGACTACTTAATGAAAAACTGTTTTTT.

This chain uses TRBV7-8 with TRBJ2-7, with 7 bases lining up with TRBD1. V lost 4 bases to trimming and J lost 4 bases; unmatched junction nucleotides: 13. CDR3 length: 16 amino acids. Germline V CDR1 and CDR2: SGHVS, FQNEAQ. This chain's CDR3 is CASSYLPGQELYEQYF. The CDR3 DNA follows: TGTGCCAGCAGCTATCTACCTGGACAGGAGCTTTACGAGCAGTACTTC. The complete variable domain, with remaining parts taken from reference TRBV7-8 and TRBJ2-7, reads GAGVSQSPRYKVAKRGQDVALRCDPISGHVSLFWYQQALGQGPEFLTYFQNEAQLDKSGLPSDRFFAERPEGSVSTLKIQRTQQEDSAVYLCASSYLPGQELYEQYFGPGTRLTVT.

The rearrangement links TRBV19 to TRBJ1-1; no firm D call. Germline loops: CDR1 LNHDA, CDR2 SQIVND (reference sequence). This CDR3 has 15 amino acids. The V end was cut by 3 bases, the J end by 5 bases, with 16 bases between. CDR3 in amino acids: CASSISGIGLTEAFF. In DNA, the CDR3 is TGTGCCAGTAGTATCAGCGGTATCGGGCTGACTGAAGCTTTCTTT.

In its sample, this clone was seen a few times. The rearrangement links TRBV2 to TRBJ1-5; 9 bases map to TRBD1. The CDR3 contains 16 residues. The V and J ends lost 6 bases and 7 bases, in that order; junction bases with no gene match: 13. Per germline, CDR1 SNHLY and CDR2 FYNNEI. The CDR3 DNA is TGTGCCAGCAGGGGTCACAGGGGGCCAGGGAGACAGCCCCAGCATTTT. Residues: CASRGHRGPGRQPQHF.

This chain links TRBV6-5 with TRBJ1-1; no clear D. CDR3 size: 12 residues. Germline V gene data show CDR1 as MNHEY and CDR2 as SVGAGI. Trimming removed 8 bases from V and 0 bases from J, with 7 bases in between. CDR3 sequence reads: CASRTMNTEAFF. Here the CDR3 DNA reads TGTGCCAGCCGAACGATGAACACTGAAGCTTTCTTT.

The V and J genes are TRBV4-2 and TRBJ1-1, with D perhaps TRBD1 (5 bases). Trimming removed 7 bases at V and 1 base at J, with 13 bases between. The length of the CDR3 is 14 residues. CDR1 is LGHNA and CDR2 is YNFKEQ in the germline V gene. The DNA of the CDR3 is TGTGCCAGCACAACCGGGACGGCGAACACTGAAGCTTTCTTT. It is translated as CASTTGTANTEAFF.

The chain links TRBV7-9 to TRBJ1-1, with 8 bases lining up with TRBD1. Germline V lookup: CDR1 SEHNR, CDR2 FQNEAQ (reference sequence). The CDR3 loop spans 12 amino acids. J lost 8 bases, V lost 5 bases, and 4 bases had no gene match. CDR3 sequence: CASSLDREEAFF. In DNA, the CDR3 is TGTGCCAGCAGCCTGGACAGGGAAGAAGCTTTCTTT.

CDR3 DNA: TGTGCCAGCAGCTTCTACGAGCAGTACTTC. Its translation: CASSFYEQYF. V gene TRBV7-8 combines with J gene TRBJ2-7, with D hard to call. CDR1 SGHVS and CDR2 FQNEAQ come from the germline V gene. The CDR3 length is 10 residues. The V end lost 3 bases, the J end lost 3 bases, and 0 bases lay between the germline ends.

This clone was observed a few times. The J gene is TRBJ1-4, the V gene TRBV27; 7 nucleotides agree with TRBD1. In germline, CDR1 is MNHEY, CDR2 SMNVEV (reference sequence). Trimming took 5 bases from V and 0 from J; bases not matched to a gene: 15. CDR3 length equals 19 residues. In nucleotides, the CDR3 is TGTGCCAGCAGTATCTCGACAGGGCTAGGACCTTCAACTAATGAAAAACTGTTTTTT. Translating gives CASSISTGLGPSTNEKLFF.

The chain combines TRBV5-1 with TRBJ2-5; D may be TRBD1 or TRBD2 (6 bases each). CDR3 length: 16 residues. The V and J ends lost 1 base and 4 bases respectively, with 17 bases between them. Germline V gene lookup returns CDR1 SGHRS and CDR2 YFSETQ. The DNA of the CDR3 is TGCGCCAGCAGCTTGACAGTCTCCGGGGGCCGAGAGACCCAGTACTTC. It yields the protein CASSLTVSGGRETQYF.

V gene TRBV10-3 combines with J gene TRBJ1-1; 8 nucleotides agree with TRBD1. J was trimmed by 5 bases and V by 7 bases; bases with no gene match: 6. Looked up from germline, CDR1 is ENHRY and CDR2 is SYGVKD. This CDR3 is 13 amino acids long. CDR3 bases: TGTGCCATCACCTCAGGGGGCCGGACTGAAGCTTTCTTT. Residues: CAITSGGRTEAFF.

The genes are TRBV4-2 and TRBJ2-2; 7 bases map to TRBD2. The V and J ends lost 1 base and 3 bases, in that order; junction bases with no gene match: 8. CDR1 and CDR2 from the germline V gene are LGHNA and YNFKEQ. The CDR3 spans 17 residues. The CDR3 DNA reads as TGTGCCAGCAGCCAAGTGGCCAAGCGGGGTCACACCGGGGAGCTGTTTTTT. Encoded protein: CASSQVAKRGHTGELFF.

J is TRBJ1-2 and V is TRBV28, with TRBD1 identical over 9 bases. With V trimmed by 3 bases and J by 6 bases, 11 bases remained unmatched. Germline V gene data show CDR1 as MDHEN and CDR2 as SYDVKM. This CDR3 region has 16 residues. The CDR3 protein is CASSFGPDRGRNGYTF. In DNA form, the CDR3 reads TGTGCCAGCAGTTTTGGTCCGGACAGGGGAAGAAATGGCTACACCTTC.

The V call is TRBV6-5, the J call TRBJ2-7, with D perhaps assigned TRBD1 or TRBD2 (5 bases each). Per the germline V gene, CDR1 is MNHEY and CDR2 is SVGAGI. The CDR3 is made up of 14 amino acids. The ends were cut back, 2 bases at V and 6 bases at J, with 14 bases in the middle. CDR3 protein: CASSYPGRPGEQYF. The CDR3 region has the DNA TGTGCCAGCAGTTACCCGGGACGCCCGGGCGAGCAGTACTTC.

The chain is built from TRBV2 and TRBJ2-2; perhaps TRBD1 as D (5 bases). The CDR3 spans 13 residues. CDR1 and CDR2 from the germline V gene are SNHLY and FYNNEI. Trimming shortened V by 5 bases and J by 5 bases, and 9 bases separated the two germline ends. CDR3: CASSPAGTGELFF. The CDR3 DNA is TGTGCCAGCAGTCCCGCAGGGACCGGGGAGCTGTTTTTT.

This rearrangement joins TRBV14 to TRBJ2-7; D is unclear. Per the germline V gene, CDR1 is SGHDN and CDR2 is FVKESK. Between the trimmed V and J ends, which lost 3 bases and 8 bases, there was a span of 20 bases. The CDR3 length is 15 residues. CDR3 protein: CASSHAPGRKEKQYF. In DNA, the CDR3 is TGTGCCAGCAGCCACGCCCCCGGCCGGAAAGAGAAGCAGTACTTC.

The chain uses TRBV2 and TRBJ2-5, with TRBD1 matching 10 bases. The length of the CDR3 is 14 residues. CDR1 and CDR2 (germline): SNHLY, FYNNEI. V was pared by 6 bases and J by 3 bases, with 4 bases of the junction left unmatched. The CDR3 loop is CASRRDRGKETQYF. CDR3 nucleotides: TGTGCCAGCAGGCGGGACAGGGGAAAAGAGACCCAGTACTTC.

The chain employs TRBV30 and TRBJ2-2; D unresolved. The CDR3 is 13 residues long. Per the germline V gene, CDR1 is GTSNPN and CDR2 is SVGIG (reference sequence). The V end was cut by 5 bases, the J end by 4 bases, with 11 bases between. The CDR3 region has the DNA TGTGCCTGGGGGCAGATTGCCACCGGGGAGCTGTTTTTT. This translates into CAWGQIATGELFF.

The chain carries TRBV11-3 and TRBJ2-3; TRBD1 or TRBD2 may be the D gene (5 bases each). This CDR3 contains 14 residues. Germline V gene data show CDR1 as SGHNT and CDR2 as YENEEA. Trimming cost V 3 bases and J 1 base, with 8 bases left between them. Here the CDR3 reads CASSFRDGTDTQYF. The CDR3 DNA is TGTGCCAGCAGCTTTCGGGACGGCACAGATACGCAGTATTTT.

The chain employs TRBV21-1 and TRBJ2-3; TRBD1, the table's D call, was not compared with the DNA. TRBV21-1 represents a pseudogene. This CDR3 spans 15 amino acids. The CDR3 region has the DNA TGTGCCAGCAGCAATCCGGAAGGGGCGGAAGGTACGCAGTATTTT. Residues: CASSNPEGAEGTQYF.